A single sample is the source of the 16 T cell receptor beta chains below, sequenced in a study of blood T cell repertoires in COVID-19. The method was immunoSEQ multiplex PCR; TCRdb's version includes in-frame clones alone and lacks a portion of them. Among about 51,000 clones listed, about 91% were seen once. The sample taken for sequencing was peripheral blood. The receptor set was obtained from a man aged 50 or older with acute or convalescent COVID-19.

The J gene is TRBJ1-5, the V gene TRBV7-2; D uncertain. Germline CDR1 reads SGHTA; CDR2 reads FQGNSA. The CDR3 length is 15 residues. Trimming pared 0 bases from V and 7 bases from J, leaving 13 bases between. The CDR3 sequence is CASSLALNRGQPQHF. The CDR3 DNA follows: TGTGCCAGCAGCTTAGCGCTAAATCGAGGACAGCCCCAGCATTTT.

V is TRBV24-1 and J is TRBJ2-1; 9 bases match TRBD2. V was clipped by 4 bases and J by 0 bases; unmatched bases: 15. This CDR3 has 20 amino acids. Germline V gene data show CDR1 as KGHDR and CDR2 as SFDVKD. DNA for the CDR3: TGTGCCACCAGTGACAGAAGTAAAGCGGGGGGCCCCAGCTCCTACAATGAGCAGTTCTTC. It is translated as CATSDRSKAGGPSSYNEQFF.

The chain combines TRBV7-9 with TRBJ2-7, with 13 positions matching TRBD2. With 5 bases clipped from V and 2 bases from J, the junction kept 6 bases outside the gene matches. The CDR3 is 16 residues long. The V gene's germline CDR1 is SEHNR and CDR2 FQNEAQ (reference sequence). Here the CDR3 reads CASSLGLAGRPYEQYF. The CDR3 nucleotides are TGTGCCAGCAGCCTGGGACTAGCGGGGCGTCCCTACGAGCAGTACTTC.

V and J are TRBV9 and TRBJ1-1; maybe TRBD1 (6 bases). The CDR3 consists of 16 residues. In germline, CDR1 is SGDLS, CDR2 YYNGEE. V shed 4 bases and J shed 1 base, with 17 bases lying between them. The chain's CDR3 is CASSPMMNRANTEAFF. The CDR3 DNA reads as TGTGCCAGCAGCCCCATGATGAACAGGGCGAACACTGAAGCTTTCTTT.

CDR3 sequence (DNA): TGTGCCTGGACCCTCGGCGGGGAGCTGTTTTTT. This sequence encodes CAWTLGGELFF. The chain carries TRBV30 and TRBJ2-2; D remains unclear. The V end was cut by 4 bases, the J end by 7 bases, with 7 bases between. This CDR3 is 11 amino acids long. Germline V gives CDR1 GTSNPN, CDR2 SVGIG (reference sequence).

DNA for the CDR3: TGTGCCAGCAGCCAAGATCTGGCCGCCCCTAACTATGGCTACACCTTC. This sequence encodes CASSQDLAAPNYGYTF. V usage is TRBV4-2 and J usage is TRBJ1-2; D is uncertain. V was shortened by 0 bases and J by 0 bases, with 11 bases between the two germline ends. The CDR3 extends over 16 amino acids. Germline V gene lookup returns CDR1 LGHNA and CDR2 YNFKEQ.

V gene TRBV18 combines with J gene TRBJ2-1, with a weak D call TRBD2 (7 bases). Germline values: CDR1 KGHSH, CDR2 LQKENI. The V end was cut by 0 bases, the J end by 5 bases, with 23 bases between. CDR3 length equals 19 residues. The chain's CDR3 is CASSPPAAGATLADNEQFF. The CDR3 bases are TGTGCCAGCTCACCACCGGCCGCGGGGGCCACCCTGGCGGACAATGAGCAGTTCTTC.

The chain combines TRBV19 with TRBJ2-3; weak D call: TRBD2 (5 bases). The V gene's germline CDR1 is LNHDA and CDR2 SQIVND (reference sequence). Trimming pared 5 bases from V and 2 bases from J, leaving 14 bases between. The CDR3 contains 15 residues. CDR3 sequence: CASSPGGFPTDTQYF. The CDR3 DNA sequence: TGTGCCAGTAGTCCCGGCGGGTTCCCCACAGATACGCAGTATTTT.

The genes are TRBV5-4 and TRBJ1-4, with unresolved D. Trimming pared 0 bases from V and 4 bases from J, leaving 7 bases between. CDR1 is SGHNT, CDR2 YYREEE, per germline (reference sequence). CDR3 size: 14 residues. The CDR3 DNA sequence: TGTGCCAGCAGCTTGGAAGGGAGTAATGAAAAACTGTTTTTT. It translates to CASSLEGSNEKLFF.

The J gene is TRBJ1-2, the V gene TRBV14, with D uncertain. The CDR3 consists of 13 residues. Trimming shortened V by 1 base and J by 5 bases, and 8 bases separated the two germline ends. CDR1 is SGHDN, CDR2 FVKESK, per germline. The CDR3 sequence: CASSQVAAYGYTF. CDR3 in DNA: TGTGCCAGCAGCCAAGTAGCCGCTTATGGCTACACCTTC.

The CDR3: CASRGLHTEAFF. The CDR3, as DNA: TGTGCCAGCAGGGGCCTACACACTGAAGCTTTCTTT. The rearrangement uses TRBV3-1 (or the pseudogene TRBV3-2) and TRBJ1-1, with D hard to call. Germline V gene data show CDR1 as LGHDT and CDR2 as YNNKEL (reference sequence). The germline V and J ends were trimmed by 6 bases and 3 bases, with 8 bases remaining between them. This CDR3 is built from 12 residues.

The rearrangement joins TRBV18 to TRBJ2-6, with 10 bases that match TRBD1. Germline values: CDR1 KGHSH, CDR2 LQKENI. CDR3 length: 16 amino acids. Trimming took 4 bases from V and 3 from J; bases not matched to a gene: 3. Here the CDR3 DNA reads TGTGCCAGCTCACAGGGACAGGGGTATGGGGCCAACGTCCTGACTTTC. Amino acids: CASSQGQGYGANVLTF.

The CDR3 here is CASSPPGTGASGELFF. The CDR3 DNA follows: TGTGCCAGCAGCCCTCCCGGGACAGGGGCGAGTGGGGAGCTGTTTTTT. The rearrangement links TRBV5-4 to TRBJ2-2, with TRBD1 matching 10 bases. V trimming: 4 bases; J trimming: 8 bases; junction bases outside the gene matches: 11. Germline CDR1 reads SGHNT; CDR2 reads YYREEE (reference sequence). The CDR3 runs 16 residues.

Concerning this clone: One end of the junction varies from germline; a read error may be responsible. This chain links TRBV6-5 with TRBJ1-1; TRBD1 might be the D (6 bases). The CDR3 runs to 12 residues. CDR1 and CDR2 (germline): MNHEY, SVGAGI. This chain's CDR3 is CASSSGVQGHHF. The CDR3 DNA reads TGTGCCAGCAGTTCCGGAGTCCAGGGACACCACTTT.

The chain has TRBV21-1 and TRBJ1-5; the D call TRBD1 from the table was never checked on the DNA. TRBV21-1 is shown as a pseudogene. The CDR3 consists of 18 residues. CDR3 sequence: CASISIRGRGIRTQPQHF. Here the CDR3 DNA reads TGTGCCAGCATTTCCATCCGGGGCAGGGGGATAAGGACTCAGCCCCAGCATTTT.

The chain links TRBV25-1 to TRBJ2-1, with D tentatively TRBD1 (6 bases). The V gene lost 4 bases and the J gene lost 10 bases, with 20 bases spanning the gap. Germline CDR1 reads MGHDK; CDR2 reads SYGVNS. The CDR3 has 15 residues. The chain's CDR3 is CASSASLGQIEEQFF. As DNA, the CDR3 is TGTGCCAGCAGTGCAAGCCTCGGACAGATAGAGGAGCAGTTCTTC.